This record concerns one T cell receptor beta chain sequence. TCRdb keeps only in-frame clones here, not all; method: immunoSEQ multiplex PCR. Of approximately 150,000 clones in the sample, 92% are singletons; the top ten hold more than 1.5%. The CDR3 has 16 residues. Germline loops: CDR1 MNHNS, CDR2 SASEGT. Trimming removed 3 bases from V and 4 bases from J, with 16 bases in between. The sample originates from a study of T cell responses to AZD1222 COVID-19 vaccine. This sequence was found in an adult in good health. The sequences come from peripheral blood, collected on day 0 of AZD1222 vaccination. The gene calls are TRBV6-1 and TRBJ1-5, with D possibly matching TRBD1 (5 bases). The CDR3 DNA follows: TGTGCCAGCAGTGACACAACCCGGGGCCGGAATCAGCCCCAGCATTTT. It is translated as CASSDTTRGRNQPQHF.